This TCR beta chain was found in a study of T cell changes during pregnancy in multiple sclerosis. CDR3 length: 14 residues. The V gene's germline CDR1 is SGHRS and CDR2 YFSETQ. V shed 2 bases, J shed 5 bases, and the junction held 3 bases outside the gene matches. Method: immunoSEQ multiplex PCR; TCRdb's copy keeps in-frame clones and lacks some. The sample consists of about 69,000 clones, 90% to 95% of them appearing once. The sample consisted of CD4+ T cells from peripheral blood mononuclear cells, taken in the third trimester of pregnancy. The gene calls are TRBV5-1 and TRBJ2-3; 9 nucleotides match TRBD1. The TCR was taken from a female donor in good health, enrolled as a control in a pregnancy study. The CDR3 DNA reads as TGCGCCAGCAGCTTACAGGGGGCTAGAGATACGCAGTATTTT. Its protein product is CASSLQGARDTQYF.